This is a list of T cell receptor beta chains from one sample in a study of shared clonotypes between healthy human individuals. Repertoires were generated with immunoSEQ multiplex PCR, while TCRdb's copy carries only in-frame clones and drops some. The sample carries about 1 million clones, under 80% recorded once. Input material: memory CD4+ T cells sorted from blood. The source of these receptors is a man between 18 and 29 years old in good health. Each CDR3 is given with its conserved first and last residue.

V gene: TRBV5-1
J gene: TRBJ1-5
CDR3 protein: CASSLSGGNQPQHF

V gene: TRBV6-1
J gene: TRBJ2-7
CDR3 protein: CASTQGYNEQYF

V gene: TRBV5-1
J gene: TRBJ1-3
CDR3 protein: CASRGSLSGNTIYF

V gene: TRBV6-1
J gene: TRBJ2-7
CDR3 protein: CASSPPGPYEQYF

V gene: TRBV4-3
J gene: TRBJ1-5
CDR3 protein: CASSQDLRRGNQPQHF

V gene: TRBV5-6
J gene: TRBJ1-3
CDR3 protein: CASSPVRGPASGNTIYF

V gene: TRBV9
J gene: TRBJ2-3
CDR3 protein: CASSAQLAGGPGDTQYF

V gene: TRBV5-1
J gene: TRBJ2-2
CDR3 protein: CASSRSESGVNTGELFF

V gene: TRBV2
J gene: TRBJ2-5
CDR3 protein: CASSGLAETQYF

V gene: TRBV10-3
J gene: TRBJ1-4
CDR3 protein: CAISSTGVEKLFF

V gene: TRBV2
J gene: TRBJ2-7
CDR3 protein: CASSAGVPSYEQYF

V gene: TRBV5-4
J gene: TRBJ2-1
CDR3 protein: CASSLRGSGTLDEQFF

V gene: TRBV6-5
J gene: TRBJ2-5
CDR3 protein: CASTVLGGAGETQYF

V gene: TRBV30
J gene: TRBJ2-1
CDR3 protein: CAWAYNEQFF

V gene: TRBV4-1
J gene: TRBJ2-7
CDR3 protein: CASSQDKLGSFYEQYF

V gene: TRBV6-5
J gene: TRBJ1-5
CDR3 protein: CASRADRYSNQPQHF

V gene: TRBV15
J gene: TRBJ2-3
CDR3 protein: CATSRDAGGGWADTQYF

V gene: TRBV2
J gene: TRBJ2-2
CDR3 protein: CASLEGGKNTGELFF

V gene: TRBV6-5
J gene: TRBJ2-7
CDR3 protein: CASSNSGRGYEQYF

V gene: TRBV5-4
J gene: TRBJ2-2
CDR3 protein: CASRSTGRGTGELFF

V gene: TRBV10-3
J gene: TRBJ1-2
CDR3 protein: CAISVEGAGGYTF

V gene: TRBV28
J gene: TRBJ2-2
CDR3 protein: CASNPSLGQGVTGELFF

V gene: TRBV18
J gene: TRBJ2-5
CDR3 protein: CASSPTQETQYF

V gene: TRBV6-5
J gene: TRBJ2-7
CDR3 protein: CATSATSSEQYF

V gene: TRBV5-1
J gene: TRBJ2-5
CDR3 protein: CASSSGSSLAGVETQYF

V gene: TRBV28
J gene: TRBJ1-4
CDR3 protein: CASSRGGEKLFF

V gene: TRBV5-6
J gene: TRBJ1-2
CDR3 protein: CASSLPAGNYGYTF

V gene: TRBV6-1
J gene: TRBJ1-5
CDR3 protein: CASRREQGHQPQHF

V gene: TRBV7-2
J gene: TRBJ1-3
CDR3 protein: CASSADSGNTIYF

V gene: TRBV2
J gene: TRBJ1-2
CDR3 protein: CASTRDLESKGYTF

V gene: TRBV5-1
J gene: TRBJ1-6
CDR3 protein: CASALGESSYNSPLHF

V gene: TRBV2
J gene: TRBJ1-2
CDR3 protein: CASSRDRGAEGYTF

V gene: TRBV23-1
J gene: TRBJ1-3
CDR3 protein: CASSQMSPAGSGNTIYF

V gene: TRBV5-1
J gene: TRBJ2-5
CDR3 protein: CASSHGTSGKETQYF

V gene: TRBV2
J gene: TRBJ1-5
CDR3 protein: CASVFGRGGGQPQHF

V gene: TRBV7-2
J gene: TRBJ2-2
CDR3 protein: CASSFRGTGNTGELFF

V gene: TRBV28
J gene: TRBJ2-7
CDR3 protein: CASTERTEQYF

V gene: TRBV19
J gene: TRBJ2-6
CDR3 protein: CASTGGANVLTF

V gene: TRBV6-1
J gene: TRBJ2-1
CDR3 protein: CASRGTGTNEQFF

V gene: TRBV2
J gene: TRBJ2-3
CDR3 protein: CASSKQNGDTQYF

V gene: TRBV30
J gene: TRBJ1-2
CDR3 protein: CAWKRTGALNYGYTF

V gene: TRBV30
J gene: .
CDR3 protein: CAWSVRAGGRNEQYF

V gene: TRBV5-1
J gene: TRBJ2-2
CDR3 protein: CASSLDPGNTGELFF

V gene: TRBV30
J gene: TRBJ2-3
CDR3 protein: CAWSSPTDRQYF

V gene: TRBV10-3
J gene: TRBJ2-5
CDR3 protein: CAISEGYQETQYF

V gene: TRBV19
J gene: TRBJ1-5
CDR3 protein: CASSEWTGGGQPQHF

V gene: TRBV9
J gene: TRBJ1-4
CDR3 protein: CASSTRTGGVTNEKLFF

V gene: TRBV27
J gene: TRBJ2-3
CDR3 protein: CASSLSTPGGGRTDTQYF

V gene: TRBV18
J gene: TRBJ1-4
CDR3 protein: CASSPSAGTNEKLFF

V gene: TRBV29-1
J gene: TRBJ2-5
CDR3 protein: CSVEAGTGGTETQYF

V gene: TRBV6-5
J gene: TRBJ1-1
CDR3 protein: CASSSPRGNTEAFF

V gene: TRBV28
J gene: TRBJ1-6
CDR3 protein: CASSETGTGRSPLHF

V gene: TRBV7-9
J gene: TRBJ1-4
CDR3 protein: CASSSQGGVMFF

V gene: TRBV5-5
J gene: TRBJ2-7
CDR3 protein: CASSWRTGTYEQYF

V gene: TRBV7-9
J gene: TRBJ2-6
CDR3 protein: CASSLGNSGANVLTF

V gene: TRBV5-4
J gene: TRBJ2-3
CDR3 protein: CASSLYSGVTDTQYF

V gene: TRBV11-2
J gene: TRBJ2-2
CDR3 protein: CASSPAGELFF

V gene: TRBV7-2
J gene: TRBJ2-3
CDR3 protein: CASSQPTSGIDTQYF

V gene: TRBV7-2
J gene: TRBJ2-7
CDR3 protein: CASSRRSGGSAYEQYF